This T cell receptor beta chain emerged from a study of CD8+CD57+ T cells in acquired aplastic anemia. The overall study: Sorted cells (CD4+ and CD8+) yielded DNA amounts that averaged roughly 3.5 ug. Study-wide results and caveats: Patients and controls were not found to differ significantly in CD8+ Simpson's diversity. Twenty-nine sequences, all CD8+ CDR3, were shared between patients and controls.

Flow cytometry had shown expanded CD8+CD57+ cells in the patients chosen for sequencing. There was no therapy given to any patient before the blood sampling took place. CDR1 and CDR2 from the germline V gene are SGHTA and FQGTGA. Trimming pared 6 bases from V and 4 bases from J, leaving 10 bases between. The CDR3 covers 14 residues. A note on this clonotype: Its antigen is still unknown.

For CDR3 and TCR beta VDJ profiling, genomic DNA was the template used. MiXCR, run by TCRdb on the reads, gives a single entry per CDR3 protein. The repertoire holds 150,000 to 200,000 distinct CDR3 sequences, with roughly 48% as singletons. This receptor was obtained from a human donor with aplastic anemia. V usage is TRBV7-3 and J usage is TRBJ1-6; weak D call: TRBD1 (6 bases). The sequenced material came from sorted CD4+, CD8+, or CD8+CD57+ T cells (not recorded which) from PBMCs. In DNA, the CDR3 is TGTGCCAGCAGTGCGGACAGTTATAATTCACCCCTCCACTTT. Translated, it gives CASSADSYNSPLHF.